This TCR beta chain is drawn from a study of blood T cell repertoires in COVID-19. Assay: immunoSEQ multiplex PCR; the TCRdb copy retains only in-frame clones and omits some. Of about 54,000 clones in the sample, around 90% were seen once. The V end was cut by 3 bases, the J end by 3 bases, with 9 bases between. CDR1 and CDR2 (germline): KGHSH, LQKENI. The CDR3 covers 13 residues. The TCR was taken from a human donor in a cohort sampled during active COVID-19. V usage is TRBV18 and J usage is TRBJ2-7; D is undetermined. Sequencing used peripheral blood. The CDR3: CASSPSQIYEQYF. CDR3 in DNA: TGTGCCAGCTCACCTTCACAGATCTACGAGCAGTACTTC. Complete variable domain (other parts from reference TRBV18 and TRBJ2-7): NAGVMQNPRHLVRRRGQEARLRCSPMKGHSHVYWYRQLPEEGLKFMVYLQKENIIDESGMPKERFSAEFPKEGPSILRIQQVVRGDSAAYFCASSPSQIYEQYFGPGTRLTVT.